This T cell receptor (beta chain) is drawn from a study of Graves' ophthalmopathy and Graves' hyperthyroidism (dated by TCRdb to the late 2010s). A note on the overall study: Hyperthyroidism was defined as stable when no progression to ophthalmopathy occurred within 18 months of follow-up. Once sampling was done, hyperthyroidism patients were given methimazole at a starting dose of 30 mg daily, while ophthalmopathy patients were given high-dose intravenous methylprednisolone. In over 5 hyperthyroidism patients, the T-cell repertoire of thyroid tissue was compared with the T-cell repertoire of blood. For independent validation, a separate cohort was made up of 18 hyperthyroidism patients plus 17 patients who later progressed from hyperthyroidism to ophthalmopathy. A discovery set of 95 to 100 patients (43 ophthalmopathy, around 57 stable hyperthyroidism) was enrolled to explore V-J signatures distinguishing ophthalmopathy from hyperthyroidism. In total, 135 blood samples were TCR-sequenced: fewer than 50 ophthalmopathy, under 85 hyperthyroidism and approximately 17 hyperthyroidism-to-ophthalmopathy patients. The study used signatures of the TCR beta repertoire to tell Graves' ophthalmopathy apart from Graves' hyperthyroidism and to predict which patients would progress to ophthalmopathy.

In the case of this clonotype: Its binding antigen is unknown. Base qualities are not recorded, but no much larger clone differs from it by a single base.

For repertoire sequencing, TCR beta CDR3 regions were amplified from RNA transcripts. HTBI primers and the Qiagen OneStep RT-PCR kit were used in a first-round RT-PCR, which was followed by a second-round multiplex PCR, size selection and purification. Libraries were sequenced on an Illumina HiSeq2000 using paired-end 100 bp reads. Concerning the study's data processing: Reads were processed with SOAPnuke, discarding reads with adapters, uncalled bases, mean Phred below 15, or no exact constant-primer or identifier match. COPE v1.2.5 was used to merge the high-quality paired reads. Clonotypes were defined as unique nucleotide sequences and were aligned to IMGT TRB V, D and J references using MiTCR v1.1. The analysis was limited to V-J combinations with a frequency above 0.0001, which together covered 99.2% of the repertoires. A TCR clonal expansion and chaos score per V-J combination was defined as the ratio of F50 clonal expansion to chaos observed in the TCRdist matrix. Features were reduced by Welch's t-statistics and random forest to roughly 14 V-J combinations, which fed a naive Bayes classifier. The Morisita-Horn index was used to measure how similar the thyroid and blood repertoires were. TCRdb took the public reads, trimmed them with fastp at Q25, ran MiXCR for clone calling and kept in-frame beta chains. Rows are combined by CDR3 protein, so each entry shows the most common genes and DNA. TCRdb, rather than the study authors, made the V and J calls. Recorded for this sample are about 500,000 distinct CDR3 sequences; under 40% of them occurred a single time. The leading ten clones occupy about 4.6% of the sample.

Results the study describes overall, beyond this receptor: In validation, the model predicted ophthalmopathy progression with 55% to 71% sensitivity and roughly 78% specificity; some 13 predicted patients were CT-confirmed with GO in a median of about 7.1 months. No statistical method was used to set the sample size in advance, and the investigators knew which group each participant was assigned to. In cross-validation, the 13-signature model distinguished ophthalmopathy from stable hyperthyroidism with nearly 90% sensitivity and around 82% specificity, and in the test set the corresponding values were roughly 80% and 76%. Most expanded thyroid clonotypes with a frequency above 0.001 also appeared in blood, which suggests that blood repertoires may reflect the immune response in the thyroid.

The hyperthyroidism patients were 18 to 65 years old and newly diagnosed, with a disease duration of less than 2 months. Patients were excluded if they had other autoimmune diseases, uncontrolled infections, pregnancy or lactation. Diagnosis was based on clinical symptoms, serum thyroxine, TRAb, thyroid ultrasound and orbital computed tomography. Total RNA was extracted with Trizol reagent and quality-checked on an Agilent 2100 Bioanalyzer. The CDR3 measures 16 amino acids from cysteine to phenylalanine. The only DNA kept is the CDR3, 48 bases in frame from the first base. The germline V gene encodes CDR1 SGHRS and CDR2 YFSETQ. The V end loses 0 bases and the J end loses 7 bases, and a stretch of 19 bases separates them.

The V and J segments used are TRBV5-1 and TRBJ2-5; the D gene is possibly TRBD1, with 6 bases matching. Material for sequencing was peripheral blood or thyroid tissue (not recorded which). This receptor was identified in an adult man with Graves' hyperthyroidism. Read as DNA, the sequence is TGCGCCAGCAGCTTGGTCACAGGGAGTTCTGGAGGGACCCAGTACTTC. Protein translation: CASSLVTGSSGGTQYF.